This TCR beta chain came from a study of shared clonotypes between healthy human individuals. Study context: Plates per donor: three CD4 naive, three CD4 memory, two CD8 naive, one CD8 memory. Whole-study findings and limits: Relative to their counterparts shared across all four donors, non-shared clonotypes exhibited diminished generation probabilities.

From CD4+ cells came CD45RA+ naive and CD45RA-negative memory subsets. The data were produced by immunoSEQ multiplex PCR, yet TCRdb's version contains in-frame clones alone and is incomplete. Altogether around 700,000 clones are present, under 80% being singletons, with the ten largest covering approximately 1.6%. Note on this clone: The antigen remains undetermined.

Germline loops: CDR1 SGHTA, CDR2 FQGNSA. This CDR3 is 16 amino acids long. Trimming left V 1 base short and J 2 bases short, with 12 bases between. What was sequenced was memory CD4+ T cells sorted from blood. Subset reported: CD45RA-negative fraction. The source is a woman between 25 and 40 years old in good health. V is TRBV7-2 and J is TRBJ2-1, with a tentative D call TRBD2 (6 bases). The CDR3 sequence is CASSLVWGEPYNEQFF. The CDR3 coding sequence is TGTGCCAGCAGCTTAGTGTGGGGGGAGCCCTACAATGAGCAGTTCTTC. The variable domain in full, with the rest retrieved from reference TRBV7-2 and TRBJ2-1, is GAGVSQSPSNKVTEKGKDVELRCDPISGHTALYWYRQSLGQGLEFLIYFQGNSAPDKSGLPSDRFSAERTGGSVSTLTIQRTQQEDSAVYLCASSLVWGEPYNEQFFGPGTRLTVL.